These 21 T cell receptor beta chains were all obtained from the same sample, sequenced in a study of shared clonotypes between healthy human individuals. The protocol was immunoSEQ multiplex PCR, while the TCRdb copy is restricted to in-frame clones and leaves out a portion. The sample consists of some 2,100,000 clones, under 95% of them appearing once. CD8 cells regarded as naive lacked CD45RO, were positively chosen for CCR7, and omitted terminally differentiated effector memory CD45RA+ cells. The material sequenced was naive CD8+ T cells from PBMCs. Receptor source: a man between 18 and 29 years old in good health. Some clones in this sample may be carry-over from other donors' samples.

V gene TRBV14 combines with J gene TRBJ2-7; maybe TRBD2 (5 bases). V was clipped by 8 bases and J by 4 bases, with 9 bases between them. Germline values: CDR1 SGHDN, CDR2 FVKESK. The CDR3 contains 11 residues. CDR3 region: CASQDSYEQYF. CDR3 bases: TGTGCCAGCCAGGACTCGTACGAGCAGTACTTC.

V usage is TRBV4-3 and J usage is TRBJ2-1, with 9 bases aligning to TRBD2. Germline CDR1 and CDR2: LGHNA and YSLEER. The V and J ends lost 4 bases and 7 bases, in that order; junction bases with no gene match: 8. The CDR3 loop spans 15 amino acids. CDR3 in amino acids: CASSLDSGRYNEQFF. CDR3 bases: TGCGCCAGCAGCCTGGATAGCGGGAGATATAATGAGCAGTTCTTC.

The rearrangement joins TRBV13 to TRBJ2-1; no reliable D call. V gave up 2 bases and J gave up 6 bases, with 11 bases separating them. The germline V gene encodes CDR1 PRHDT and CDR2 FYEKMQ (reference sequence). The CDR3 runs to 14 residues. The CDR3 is CASSLRTVVNEQFF. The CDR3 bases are TGTGCCAGCAGCTTACGGACCGTCGTCAATGAGCAGTTCTTC.

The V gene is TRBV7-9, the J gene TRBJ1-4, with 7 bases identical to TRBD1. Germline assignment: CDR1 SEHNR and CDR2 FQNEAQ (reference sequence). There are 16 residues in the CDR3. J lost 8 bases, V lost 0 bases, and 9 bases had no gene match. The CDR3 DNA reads TGTGCCAGCAGCTTAGCGGACAGGCCAGTTGGCGAAAAACTGTTTTTT. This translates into CASSLADRPVGEKLFF. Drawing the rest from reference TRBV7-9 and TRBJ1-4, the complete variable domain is DTGVSQNPRHKITKRGQNVTFRCDPISEHNRLYWYRQTLGQGPEFLTYFQNEAQLEKSRLLSDRFSAERPKGSFSTLEIQRTEQGDSAMYLCASSLADRPVGEKLFFGSGTQLSVL.

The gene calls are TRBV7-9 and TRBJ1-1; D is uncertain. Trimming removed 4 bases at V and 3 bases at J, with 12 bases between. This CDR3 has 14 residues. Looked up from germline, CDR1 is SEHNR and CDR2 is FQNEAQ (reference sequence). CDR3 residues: CASSSRESDTEAFF. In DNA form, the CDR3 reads TGTGCCAGCAGCTCTCGAGAATCGGACACTGAAGCTTTCTTT.

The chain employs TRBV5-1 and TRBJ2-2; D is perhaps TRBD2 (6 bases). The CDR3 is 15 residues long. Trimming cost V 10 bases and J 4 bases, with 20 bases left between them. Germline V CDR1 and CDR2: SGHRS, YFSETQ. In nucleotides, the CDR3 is TGCGCCTCAGCGGGTAGGCAGGAGGGCACCGGGGAGCTGTTTTTT. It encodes CASAGRQEGTGELFF.

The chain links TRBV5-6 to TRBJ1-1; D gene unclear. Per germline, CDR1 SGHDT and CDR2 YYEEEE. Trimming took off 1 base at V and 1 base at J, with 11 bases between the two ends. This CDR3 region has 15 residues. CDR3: CASSLTRRANTEAFF. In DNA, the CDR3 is TGTGCCAGCAGCTTGACACGGAGAGCGAACACTGAAGCTTTCTTT.

The CDR3 DNA sequence: TGTGCCAGTAGTATAGCTTCGGGGGGGCCGTACGCCTTCTACGAGCAGTACTTC. Encoded protein: CASSIASGGPYAFYEQYF. The chain has TRBV19 and TRBJ2-7, with 8 nucleotides matching TRBD2. V gave up 1 base and J gave up 3 bases; unmatched junction bases: 14. CDR1 is LNHDA and CDR2 is SQIVND in the germline V gene (reference sequence). The CDR3 sequence is 18 residues long.

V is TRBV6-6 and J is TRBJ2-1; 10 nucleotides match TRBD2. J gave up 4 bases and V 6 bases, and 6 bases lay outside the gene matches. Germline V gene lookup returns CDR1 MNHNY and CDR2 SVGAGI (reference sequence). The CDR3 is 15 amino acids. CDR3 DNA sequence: TGTGCCAGCAGACTCGGGACTAGCGTTTACAATGAGCAGTTCTTC. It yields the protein CASRLGTSVYNEQFF.

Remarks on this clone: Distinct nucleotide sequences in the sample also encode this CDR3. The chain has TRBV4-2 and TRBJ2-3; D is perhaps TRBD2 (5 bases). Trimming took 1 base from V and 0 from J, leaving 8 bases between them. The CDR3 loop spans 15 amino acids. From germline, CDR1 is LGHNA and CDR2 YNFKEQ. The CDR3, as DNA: TGTGCCAGCAGCCAAGGGACTTCGAGCACAGATACGCAGTATTTT. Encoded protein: CASSQGTSSTDTQYF.

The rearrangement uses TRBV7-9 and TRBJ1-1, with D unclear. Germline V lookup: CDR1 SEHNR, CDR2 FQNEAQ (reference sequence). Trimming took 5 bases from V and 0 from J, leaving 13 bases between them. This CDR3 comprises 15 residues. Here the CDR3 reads CASSAPLLMNTEAFF. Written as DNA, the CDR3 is TGTGCCAGCAGCGCGCCATTATTGATGAACACTGAAGCTTTCTTT.

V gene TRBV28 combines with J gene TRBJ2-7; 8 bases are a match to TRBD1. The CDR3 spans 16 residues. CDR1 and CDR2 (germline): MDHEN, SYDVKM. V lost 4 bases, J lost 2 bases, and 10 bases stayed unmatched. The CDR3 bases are TGTGCCAGCAGTTACCTCGGACAGGGACCTACCTACGAGCAGTACTTC. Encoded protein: CASSYLGQGPTYEQYF.

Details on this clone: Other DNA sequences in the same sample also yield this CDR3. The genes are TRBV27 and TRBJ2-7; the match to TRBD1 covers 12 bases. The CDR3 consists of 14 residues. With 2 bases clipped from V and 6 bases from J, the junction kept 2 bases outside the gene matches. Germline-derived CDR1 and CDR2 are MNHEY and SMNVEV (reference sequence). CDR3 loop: CASSLGTGGVEQYF. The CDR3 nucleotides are TGTGCCAGCAGTTTAGGGACAGGGGGCGTCGAGCAGTACTTC.

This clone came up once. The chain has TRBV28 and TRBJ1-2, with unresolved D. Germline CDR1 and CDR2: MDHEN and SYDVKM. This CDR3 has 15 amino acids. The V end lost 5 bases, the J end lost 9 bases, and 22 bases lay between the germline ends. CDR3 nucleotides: TGTGCCAGCAGTCCATATCCTCGCGGGTTCGCACGCTACACCTTC. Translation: CASSPYPRGFARYTF.

Here the CDR3 DNA reads TGTGCCAGCAGCTTACTAGGGGGCGAGGACCTTAACTATGGCTACACCTTC. It is translated as CASSLLGGEDLNYGYTF. The chain joins TRBV7-3 to TRBJ1-2; 7 nucleotides line up with TRBD1. The CDR3 length is 17 residues. The germline V gene has CDR1 SGHTA and CDR2 FQGTGA. The junction had 10 bases not matched to a gene; V was cut back by 2 bases and J by 1 base.

The CDR3 DNA is TGTGCCAGCAGCGCCCAGGGTCCAGATCAGGCAGATACGCAGTATTTT. Its translation is CASSAQGPDQADTQYF. The chain uses TRBV7-9 and TRBJ2-3; possibly TRBD1 for D (5 bases). The CDR3 is 16 residues long. Germline loops: CDR1 SEHNR, CDR2 FQNEAQ (reference sequence). Between the trimmed V and J ends, which lost 5 bases and 4 bases, there was a span of 19 bases.

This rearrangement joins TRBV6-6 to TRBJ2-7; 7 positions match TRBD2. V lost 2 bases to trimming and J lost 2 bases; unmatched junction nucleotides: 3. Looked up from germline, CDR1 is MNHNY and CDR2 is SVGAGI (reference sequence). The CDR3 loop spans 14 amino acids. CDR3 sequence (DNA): TGTGCCAGCAGTTACCTAGCGGTGACCTACGAGCAGTACTTC. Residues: CASSYLAVTYEQYF.

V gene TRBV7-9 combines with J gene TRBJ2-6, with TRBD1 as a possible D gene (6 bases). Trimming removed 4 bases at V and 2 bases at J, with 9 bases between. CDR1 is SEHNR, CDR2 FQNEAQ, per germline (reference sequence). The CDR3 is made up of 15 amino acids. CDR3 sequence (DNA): TGTGCCAGCAGCTCCTACAGGGCTGGGGCCAACGTCCTGACTTTC. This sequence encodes CASSSYRAGANVLTF.

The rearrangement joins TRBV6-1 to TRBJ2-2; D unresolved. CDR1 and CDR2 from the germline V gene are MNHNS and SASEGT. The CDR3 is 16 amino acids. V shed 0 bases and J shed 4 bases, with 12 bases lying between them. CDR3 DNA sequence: TGTGCCAGCAGTGAAGCTTGGGTTCTAAGCACCGGGGAGCTGTTTTTT. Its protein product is CASSEAWVLSTGELFF.

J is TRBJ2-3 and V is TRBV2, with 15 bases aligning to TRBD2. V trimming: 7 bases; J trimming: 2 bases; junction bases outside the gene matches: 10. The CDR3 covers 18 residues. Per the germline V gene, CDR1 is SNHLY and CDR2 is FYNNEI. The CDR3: CASTPWGLAGGSTDTQYF. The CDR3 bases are TGTGCCAGCACCCCCTGGGGACTAGCGGGAGGCTCCACAGATACGCAGTATTTT.

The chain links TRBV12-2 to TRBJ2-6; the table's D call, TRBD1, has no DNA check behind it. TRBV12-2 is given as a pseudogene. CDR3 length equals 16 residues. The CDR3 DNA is TGTGCAAGTCGCTTACTCAGGGGGCAAGGGGCCAACGTCCTGACTTTC. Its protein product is CASRLLRGQGANVLTF.